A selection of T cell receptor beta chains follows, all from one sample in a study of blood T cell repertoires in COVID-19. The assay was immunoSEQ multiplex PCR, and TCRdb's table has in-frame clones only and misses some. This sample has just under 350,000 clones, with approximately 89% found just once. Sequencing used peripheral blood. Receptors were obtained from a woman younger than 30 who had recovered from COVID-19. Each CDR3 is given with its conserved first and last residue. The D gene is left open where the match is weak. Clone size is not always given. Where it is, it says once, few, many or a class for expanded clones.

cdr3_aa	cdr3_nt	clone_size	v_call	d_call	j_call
CASSLGGGSRETQYF	TGTGCCAGCAGCTTAGGTGGAGGCTCGAGAGAGACCCAGTACTTC	.	TRBV11-2	.	TRBJ2-5
CASSLIGKAFF	TGTGCCAGCAGCTTGATCGGGAAGGCTTTCTTT	.	TRBV5-8	.	TRBJ1-1
CASRQGASQRFF	TGTGCCAGCAGACAGGGGGCCTCTCAAAGGTTTTTT	.	TRBV2	TRBD1	TRBJ1-4
CASSSPKPDEETQYF	TGTGCCAGCAGCTCCCCCAAACCAGATGAAGAGACCCAGTACTTC	.	TRBV5-4	.	TRBJ2-5
CASSLDGHRGLNTEAFF	TGTGCCAGCAGCTTAGATGGACACCGTGGACTGAACACTGAAGCTTTCTTT	once	TRBV7-9	.	TRBJ1-1
CASSIGRGNEQFF	TGTGCCAGTAGTATTGGCAGGGGCAATGAGCAGTTCTTC	.	TRBV19	.	TRBJ2-1
CASSVTPATDTQYF	TGTGCCAGCAGCGTAACCCCCGCGACAGATACGCAGTATTTT	.	TRBV9	.	TRBJ2-3
CAISARQKETQYF	TGTGCCATCAGTGCTCGACAGAAGGAGACCCAGTACTTC	.	TRBV10-3	.	TRBJ2-5
CASSQAGTGNYGYTF	TGCGCCAGCAGCCAAGCCGGGACAGGGAACTATGGCTACACCTTC	.	TRBV4-1	TRBD1	TRBJ1-2
CASSGGPESNQPQHF	TGTGCCAGCAGTGGGGGCCCTGAGAGCAATCAGCCCCAGCATTTT	.	TRBV6-6	.	TRBJ1-5
CASSGSGRVGYTF	TGTGCCAGCAGTGGTAGCGGCAGGGTGGGCTACACCTTC	.	TRBV2	.	TRBJ1-2
CASSPPETQYF	TGTGCCAGCAGCCCTCCGGAGACCCAGTACTTC	.	TRBV7-9	.	TRBJ2-5
CASSPPVTGANTEAFF	TGTGCCAGCTCACCCCCCGTCACAGGGGCGAACACTGAAGCTTTCTTT	.	TRBV18	TRBD1	TRBJ1-1
CASSTPGRGGQETQYF	TGTGCCAGTAGTACCCCCGGCAGGGGCGGCCAAGAGACCCAGTACTTC	.	TRBV19	.	TRBJ2-5
CASSWDRGTSGYTF	TGTGCCAGCAGTTGGGACAGGGGAACGAGCGGCTACACCTTC	.	TRBV27	TRBD1	TRBJ1-2
CASVWASGGDEQFF	TGTGCCAGCGTATGGGCTAGCGGGGGGGATGAGCAGTTCTTC	.	TRBV7-9	TRBD2	TRBJ2-1
CASNSGREGYNEQFF	TGTGCCAGCAATAGCGGGAGAGAGGGATACAATGAGCAGTTCTTC	.	TRBV7-9	TRBD2	TRBJ2-1
CASSPRQGARRTEAFF	TGTGCCAGCAGCCCGCGACAGGGGGCGAGGAGGACTGAAGCTTTCTTT	.	TRBV7-8	TRBD1	TRBJ1-1
CASSFQGANTEAFF	TGCGCCAGCAGCTTCCAGGGGGCAAACACTGAAGCTTTCTTT	.	TRBV5-1	TRBD1	TRBJ1-1
CASSEYRGITPQHF	TGTGCCAGCAGCGAGTACAGGGGGATCACACCCCAGCATTTT	few	TRBV5-5	TRBD1	TRBJ1-5
CASSPTSGTDTQYF	TGCGCCAGCAGCCCGACTAGCGGCACAGATACGCAGTATTTT	.	TRBV5-1	TRBD2	TRBJ2-3
CASSATGTMNTEAFF	TGTGCCAGCAGCGCCACCGGGACAATGAACACCGAAGCTTTCTTT	.	TRBV9	.	TRBJ1-1
CSVVQDRVSTGELFF	TGCAGCGTTGTGCAGGACAGGGTATCAACCGGGGAGCTGTTTTTT	.	TRBV29-1	TRBD1	TRBJ2-2
CATSDPQGVIDTGELFF	TGTGCCACCAGTGATCCTCAGGGGGTTATAGACACCGGGGAGCTGTTTTTT	.	TRBV24-1	TRBD1	TRBJ2-2
CSVVKGGRGAVGTDTQYF	TGCAGCGTCGTGAAGGGGGGACGGGGGGCCGTCGGCACAGATACGCAGTATTTT	.	TRBV29-1	.	TRBJ2-3
CASRNSGRAGEQFF	TGTGCCAGTAGAAATAGCGGGAGGGCCGGTGAGCAGTTCTTC	.	TRBV19	TRBD2	TRBJ2-1
CASSLDPGDSSGNTIYF	TGTGCCAGCAGCTTAGACCCAGGGGACAGCTCTGGAAACACCATATATTTT	once	TRBV7-8	TRBD1	TRBJ1-3
CASKLEEARHQPQHF	TGTGCCAGCAAGTTAGAGGAGGCCCGTCATCAGCCCCAGCATTTT	once	TRBV28	.	TRBJ1-5
CASSPILGRSDNEQFF	TGTGCCAGCAGTCCTATACTAGGGCGATCGGACAATGAGCAGTTCTTC	.	TRBV3-1/TRBV3-2	.	TRBJ2-1
CASSLQIAGVRHNEQFF	TGCGCCAGCAGCCTTCAGATAGCGGGAGTTAGGCACAATGAGCAGTTCTTC	.	TRBV4-1	TRBD2	TRBJ2-1
CASSDTGMAGVETQYF	TGTGCCAGCAGCGATACCGGGATGGCAGGGGTAGAGACCCAGTACTTC	once	TRBV7-7	.	TRBJ2-5
CAGYRGRPNEQFF	TGTGCCGGCTACAGGGGGCGCCCAAATGAGCAGTTCTTC	.	TRBV30	TRBD1	TRBJ2-1
CASADKGRVNTGELFF	TGTGCCAGCGCCGACAAGGGGAGGGTTAACACCGGGGAGCTGTTTTTT	.	TRBV21-1	.	TRBJ2-2
CASSLISGNEQFF	TGTGCCAGCAGTTTAATTTCGGGGAATGAGCAGTTCTTC	.	TRBV27	.	TRBJ2-1
CASEFPRGRSPLHF	TGTGCCAGTGAATTCCCCAGGGGAAGGTCACCCCTCCACTTT	.	TRBV2	.	TRBJ1-6
CASSARTYSGNTIYF	TGTGCCAGCTCTGCAAGAACATACTCTGGAAACACCATATATTTT	.	TRBV2	.	TRBJ1-3
CASRLGQANTEAFF	TGTGCCAGCAGACTAGGACAGGCAAACACTGAAGCTTTCTTT	.	TRBV6-5	TRBD1	TRBJ1-1
CASSPGGGPSSYNEQFF	TGTGCCAGCAGCCCCGGGGGTGGGCCGAGCTCCTACAATGAGCAGTTCTTC	.	TRBV9	.	TRBJ2-1
CASSYSENQPQHF	TGTGCCAGCAGTTACTCGGAGAATCAGCCCCAGCATTTT	once	TRBV6-6	.	TRBJ1-5
CASSVGRWNTEAFF	TGTGCCAGCAGCGTGGGCCGGTGGAACACTGAAGCTTTCTTT	.	TRBV9	.	TRBJ1-1
CAWERQGKAFF	TGTGCCTGGGAACGACAGGGGAAAGCTTTCTTT	once	TRBV30	TRBD1	TRBJ1-1
CATSDGQGPYSPLHF	TGTGCCACCAGTGATGGACAGGGCCCTTATTCACCCCTCCACTTT	.	TRBV24-1	TRBD1	TRBJ1-6
CASRNLQTGNYGYTF	TGTGCCAGCAGGAACTTACAGACAGGGAACTATGGCTACACCTTC	.	TRBV27	TRBD1	TRBJ1-2
CASSLGRVENIQYF	TGTGCCAGCAGCTTGGGCAGGGTGGAAAACATTCAGTACTTC	.	TRBV7-2	.	TRBJ2-4
CASSSAPEPRGTQYF	TGTGCCAGCAGCTCCGCCCCGGAGCCTCGGGGGACCCAGTACTTC	.	TRBV7-9	.	TRBJ2-5
CSVWDRGNQPQHF	TGCAGCGTTTGGGACAGGGGCAATCAGCCCCAGCATTTT	.	TRBV29-1	TRBD1	TRBJ1-5
CASSLGFSVQNYGYTF	TGCGCCAGCAGCTTGGGTTTTAGTGTCCAAAACTATGGCTACACCTTC	.	TRBV5-1	.	TRBJ1-2
CATSDRGQGQPQHF	TGTGCCACCAGTGACCGGGGACAGGGGCAGCCCCAGCATTTT	.	TRBV24-1	TRBD1	TRBJ1-5
CASSSLPGTGLYGYTF	TGTGCCAGCAGTTCCCTCCCCGGGACAGGCTTGTATGGCTACACCTTC	.	TRBV27	TRBD1	TRBJ1-2
CASNLRGRATEAFF	TGTGCCAGTAATTTGCGGGGCAGGGCGACTGAAGCTTTCTTT	once	TRBV19	.	TRBJ1-1
CASTPSGRTYNEQFF	TGCGCCAGTACCCCTTCAGGGCGGACCTACAATGAGCAGTTCTTC	.	TRBV4-3	.	TRBJ2-1
CAISESFGGIQETQYF	TGTGCCATCAGTGAGTCTTTTGGGGGGATCCAAGAGACCCAGTACTTC	.	TRBV10-3	.	TRBJ2-5
CASSITGTSTEAFF	TGTGCCAGCAGCATTACAGGGACGAGCACTGAAGCTTTCTTT	.	TRBV7-2	.	TRBJ1-1
CASSLSQGGIYGYTF	TGTGCCAGCAGCTTATCACAGGGGGGGATCTATGGCTACACCTTC	.	TRBV11-2	TRBD1	TRBJ1-2
CASSPSRPTAFF	TGTGCCAGCAGCCCCTCGCGCCCCACAGCTTTCTTT	.	TRBV7-9	.	TRBJ1-1
CASSLGNRYSPLHF	TGTGCCAGCAGCTTAGGGAACAGATATTCACCCCTCCACTTT	.	TRBV11-3	.	TRBJ1-6
CASMAGFHTEAFF	TGTGCCAGCATGGCGGGTTTCCACACTGAAGCTTTCTTT	.	TRBV5-8	.	TRBJ1-1